These 7 T cell receptor beta chains originate from one sample sequenced in a study of blood T cells in healthy people across ages. The second PCR ran roughly 7 to 12 cycles with a sample-barcoded 5' primer and J-beta primers. One entry per CDR3 protein, called by TCRdb with MiXCR from the 5' RACE reads. The table shows around 700,000 distinct CDR3 sequences, with around 25% occurring only once. These records were also assigned to another study, of T cells of mothers and their children.

Sequences were obtained from blood. The source of these receptors is a boy aged 10-17 years in good health.

The rearrangement uses TRBV6-2 or TRBV6-3 and TRBJ2-7; D is possibly TRBD2 (6 bases). This CDR3 region has 16 residues. CDR1 and CDR2 from the germline V gene are MNHEY and SVGEGT. The V end was cut by 0 bases, the J end by 2 bases, with 14 bases between. The CDR3 DNA sequence: TGTGCCAGCAGTTACTCGACAAGGGAGGCCACCTACGAGCAGTACTTC. Protein: CASSYSTREATYEQYF.

The V gene is TRBV15, the J gene TRBJ2-3, with no clear D. CDR1 is LNHNV, CDR2 YYDKDF, per germline (reference sequence). Trimming shortened V by 2 bases and J by 2 bases, and 5 bases separated the two germline ends. The CDR3 runs 13 residues. CDR3 loop: CATSRSFTDTQYF. The CDR3 DNA reads as TGTGCCACCAGCAGATCATTCACAGATACGCAGTATTTT.

This chain joins TRBV7-9 and TRBJ2-1; D remains unclear. The CDR3 totals 16 residues. The germline V gene encodes CDR1 SEHNR and CDR2 FQNEAQ (reference sequence). The V end lost 4 bases, the J end lost 9 bases, and 22 bases lay between the germline ends. The CDR3 DNA sequence: TGTGCCAGCAGCTCCCATACTGCGGTCTTGGGGTTTGAGCAGTTCTTC. It codes for CASSSHTAVLGFEQFF.

V gene TRBV6-1 combines with J gene TRBJ2-1; D might be TRBD1 or TRBD2, each matching 6 bases. The J call may be faulty, since TRBJ2-5 better matches the DNA end. CDR1 MNHNS and CDR2 SASEGT come from the germline V gene. The CDR3 runs to 17 residues. The CDR3 region is CASSPLFERGAEETQYF. Here the CDR3 DNA reads TGTGCCAGCAGTCCCCTATTTGAAAGGGGGGCGGAGGAGACCCAGTACTTC.

The chain employs TRBV7-9 and TRBJ2-4, with 8 bases aligning to TRBD2. CDR1 SEHNR and CDR2 FQNEAQ come from the germline V gene (reference sequence). Trimming cost V 1 base and J 8 bases; bases outside gene matches: 4. This CDR3 contains 14 residues. The CDR3 region is CASSLGPGGDIQYF. The CDR3 DNA sequence: TGTGCCAGCAGCTTAGGCCCGGGAGGGGACATTCAGTACTTC.

This clonotype showed up just a few times. The V call is TRBV27, the J call TRBJ2-3; 10 nucleotides line up with TRBD2. The trim removed 8 bases at V and 4 bases at J, leaving 12 bases unmatched. The CDR3 runs 16 residues. Germline lookup yields CDR1 MNHEY and CDR2 SMNVEV (reference sequence). This CDR3 is CASRLAGERGPDTQYF. The CDR3 DNA sequence: TGTGCCAGCCGCCTAGCGGGAGAGAGGGGGCCAGATACGCAGTATTTT.

There are a few counts of this clonotype. Mismatch with germline at one junction end may stem from a read error. The chain has TRBV7-2 and TRBJ1-4; D is possibly TRBD1 (5 bases). Germline CDR1 reads SGHTA; CDR2 reads FQGNSA. This CDR3 region has 15 residues. The CDR3 reads CAGSLEGSRGEKLFF. CDR3 bases: TGTGCCGGCAGCTTAGAAGGTTCGAGGGGTGAAAAACTGTTTTTT.